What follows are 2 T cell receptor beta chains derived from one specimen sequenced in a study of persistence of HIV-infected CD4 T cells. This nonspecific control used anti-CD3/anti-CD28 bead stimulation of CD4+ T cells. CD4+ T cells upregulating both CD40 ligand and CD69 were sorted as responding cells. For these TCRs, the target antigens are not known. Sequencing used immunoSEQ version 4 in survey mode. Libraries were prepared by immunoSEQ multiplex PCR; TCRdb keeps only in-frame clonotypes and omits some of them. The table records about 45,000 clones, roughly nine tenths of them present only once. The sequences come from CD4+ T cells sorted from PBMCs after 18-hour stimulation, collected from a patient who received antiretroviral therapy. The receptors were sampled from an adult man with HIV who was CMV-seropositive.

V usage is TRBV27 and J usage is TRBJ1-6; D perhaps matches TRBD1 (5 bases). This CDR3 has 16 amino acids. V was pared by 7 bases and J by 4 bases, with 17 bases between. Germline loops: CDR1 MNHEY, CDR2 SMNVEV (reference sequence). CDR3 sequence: CASNSGTEKYNSPLHF. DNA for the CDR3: TGTGCCAGCAACTCTGGGACTGAGAAATATAATTCACCCCTCCACTTT.

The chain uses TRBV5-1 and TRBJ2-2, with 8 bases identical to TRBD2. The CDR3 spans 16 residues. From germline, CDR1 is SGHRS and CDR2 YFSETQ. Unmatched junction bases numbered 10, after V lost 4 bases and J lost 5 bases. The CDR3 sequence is CASSQWRGVRTGELFF. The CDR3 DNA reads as TGCGCCAGCAGCCAGTGGCGGGGGGTCCGGACCGGGGAGCTGTTTTTT.